A single sample is the source of the 30 T cell receptor beta chains below, sequenced in a study of radiotherapy plus CTLA-4 blockade in lung cancer. Clones were read by immunoSEQ multiplex PCR, and TCRdb kept only the in-frame ones, dropping some. Of some 74,000 clones listed, roughly 80% are singletons. Sequencing used peripheral blood, obtained from a patient treated with radiotherapy plus ipilimumab. The source is a human donor with non-small cell lung cancer who had a complete response to radiotherapy plus ipilimumab.

This chain connects TRBV2 to TRBJ1-2; maybe TRBD1 (5 bases). This CDR3 region has 12 residues. In germline, CDR1 is SNHLY, CDR2 FYNNEI. V lost 5 bases to trimming and J lost 8 bases, with 12 bases between them. CDR3 residues: CASSRGVGGYTF. CDR3 bases: TGTGCCAGCAGTCGAGGGGTGGGCGGCTACACCTTC.

This sequence joins TRBV7-2 and TRBJ1-2; D uncertain. The germline CDR1 and CDR2 sequences are SGHTA and FQGNSA. CDR3 length: 15 residues. Trimming pared 1 base from V and 1 base from J, leaving 10 bases between. For the CDR3, the DNA is TGTGCCAGCAGCTTAGGGGTCCCCCGTAACTATGGCTACACCTTC. Translating gives CASSLGVPRNYGYTF.

The rearrangement joins TRBV7-6 to TRBJ1-1; D might be TRBD1 (5 bases). Trimming cost V 0 bases and J 0 bases, with 11 bases left between them. This CDR3 comprises 16 residues. Germline-derived CDR1 and CDR2 are SGHVS and FNYEAQ. CDR3 loop: CASSLAAGRMNTEAFF. In nucleotides, the CDR3 is TGTGCCAGCAGCTTAGCGGCAGGGCGGATGAACACTGAAGCTTTCTTT.

This chain joins TRBV5-4 and TRBJ2-7; 13 bases fit TRBD2. V was pared by 1 base and J by 2 bases, with 3 bases of the junction left unmatched. This CDR3 region has 16 residues. Germline V lookup: CDR1 SGHNT, CDR2 YYREEE (reference sequence). The CDR3 DNA reads TGTGCCAGCAGCTTGACTAGCGGGGGGGCACCCTACGAGCAGTACTTC. Protein product: CASSLTSGGAPYEQYF.

This clone has just a few counts. The gene calls are TRBV6-4 and TRBJ2-3; TRBD2 might be the D (7 bases). This CDR3 has 15 amino acids. Trimming took off 0 bases at V and 5 bases at J, with 12 bases between the two ends. Germline CDR1 MRHNA, CDR2 SNTAGT. CDR3: CASSDSRGGGDTQYF. The CDR3 DNA is TGTGCCAGCAGTGACTCTAGGGGGGGAGGAGATACGCAGTATTTT.

The chain links TRBV9 to TRBJ1-2; 12 bases line up with TRBD1. Germline-derived CDR1 and CDR2 are SGDLS and YYNGEE. After removal of 4 bases from V and 8 bases from J, the junction contained 12 bases not matched to a gene. The CDR3 totals 16 residues. CDR3 DNA: TGTGCCAGCAGCCAGAATACGGGACAGGGGGCGAGAGGCTACACCTTC. Its protein is CASSQNTGQGARGYTF.

This chain joins TRBV4-1 and TRBJ2-1, with TRBD1 matching 9 bases. J was trimmed by 2 bases and V by 4 bases; bases with no gene match: 3. The V gene's germline CDR1 is MGHRA and CDR2 YSYEKL. CDR3 length: 15 amino acids. CDR3 region: CASSRGTGTYNEQFF. DNA for the CDR3: TGCGCCAGCAGCCGCGGGACAGGGACCTACAATGAGCAGTTCTTC.

This chain uses TRBV7-9 with TRBJ2-7; 8 bases agree with TRBD1. This CDR3 region has 14 residues. J gave up 1 base and V 2 bases, and 1 base lay outside the gene matches. In germline, CDR1 is SEHNR, CDR2 FQNEAQ (reference sequence). CDR3 in amino acids: CASSLRDRSYEQYF. The CDR3 region has the DNA TGTGCCAGCAGCTTACGGGACAGGTCCTACGAGCAGTACTTC.

This chain connects TRBV7-2 to TRBJ2-1; D unresolved. The CDR3 sequence is 12 residues long. The V gene's germline CDR1 is SGHTA and CDR2 FQGNSA. The V gene lost 4 bases and the J gene lost 10 bases, with 11 bases spanning the gap. The CDR3 loop reads CASSSERNEQFF. CDR3 DNA: TGTGCCAGCAGCTCCGAACGTAACGAGCAGTTCTTC.

The chain employs TRBV29-1 and TRBJ2-1, with 8 positions matching TRBD1. This CDR3 comprises 13 residues. Germline values: CDR1 SQVTM, CDR2 ANQGSEA. The ends lost 6 bases at V and 8 bases at J; junction bases unmatched: 9. CDR3 nucleotides: TGCAGCGTGAACAGGGGGAAGGATGATGAGCAGTTCTTC. This encodes CSVNRGKDDEQFF.

The chain employs TRBV27 and TRBJ2-7, with D unclear. CDR3 length: 14 amino acids. The V end was cut by 2 bases, the J end by 1 base, with 9 bases between. The germline gives CDR1 MNHEY, CDR2 SMNVEV (reference sequence). The CDR3 here is CASSLGRVSYEQYV. For the CDR3, the DNA is TGTGCCAGCAGTTTAGGTCGTGTGTCCTACGAGCAGTACGTC.

This chain connects TRBV21-1 to TRBJ2-7; the D call TRBD1 from the table was never checked on the DNA. TRBV21-1 is recorded as a pseudogene. This CDR3 has 17 amino acids. The DNA of the CDR3 is TGTGCCAGCAGCAAAGAAAGGGACAGGGGGAGGGCCTACGAGCAGTACGTC. It encodes CASSKERDRGRAYEQYV.

This sequence joins TRBV9 and TRBJ1-2; 8 nucleotides align to TRBD1. Trimming at V came to 3 bases and at J to 5 bases, leaving 12 bases not matched to a gene. Germline CDR1 is SGDLS and CDR2 is YYNGEE. The CDR3 has 16 residues. The CDR3 bases are TGTGCCAGCAGCGCCAGACAGGGGACGGCCTCATATGGCTACACCTTC. Translation: CASSARQGTASYGYTF.

V usage is TRBV5-1 and J usage is TRBJ1-1, with D tentatively TRBD1 (6 bases). The CDR3 loop spans 16 amino acids. CDR1 SGHRS and CDR2 YFSETQ come from the germline V gene. The V end was cut by 5 bases, the J end by 1 base, with 18 bases between. The CDR3 nucleotides read TGCGCCAGCAGACCGGATACAGGGTCTAGGAACACTGAAGCTTTCTTT. This encodes CASRPDTGSRNTEAFF.

Remarks on this clone: Other DNA sequences in this specimen translate into the identical CDR3. V and J are TRBV5-1 and TRBJ2-5, with D uncertain. This CDR3 has 12 residues. The germline V gene has CDR1 SGHRS and CDR2 YFSETQ. Trimming left V 5 bases short and J 1 base short, with 6 bases between. Written as DNA, the CDR3 is TGCGCCAGCAGTTTGCTCCAAGAGACCCAGTACTTC. This encodes CASSLLQETQYF.

This chain joins TRBV6-1 and TRBJ2-1; no definite D call. Per germline, CDR1 MNHNS and CDR2 SASEGT. V was clipped by 3 bases and J by 9 bases, with 6 bases between them. The CDR3 covers 11 residues. CDR3 in DNA: TGTGCCAGCAGTGATGTGCGTGAGCAGTTCTTC. Protein product: CASSDVREQFF.

The chain carries TRBV5-1 and TRBJ2-3; TRBD2 agrees at 10 bases. Germline trimming cut 6 bases from V and 3 bases from J; bases unmatched to any gene: 7. The CDR3 contains 15 residues. The germline V gene encodes CDR1 SGHRS and CDR2 YFSETQ. The DNA of the CDR3 is TGCGCCAGCATCCAGGGGACTAGCGATACAGATACGCAGTATTTT. Residues: CASIQGTSDTDTQYF.

The chain recombines TRBV25-1 with TRBJ2-1, with 13 nucleotides matching TRBD2. The germline CDR1 and CDR2 sequences are MGHDK and SYGVNS. The CDR3 extends over 15 amino acids. V trimming: 6 bases; J trimming: 5 bases; junction bases outside the gene matches: 4. The CDR3 DNA is TGTGCCAGCAGCTCAGGACTAGCGGGAGACAATGAGCAGTTCTTC. Its protein product is CASSSGLAGDNEQFF.

The V and J genes are TRBV7-2 and TRBJ1-2; a possible D gene is TRBD1 (6 bases). The V end lost 5 bases, the J end lost 8 bases, and 15 bases lay between the germline ends. Germline lookup yields CDR1 SGHTA and CDR2 FQGNSA. CDR3 length equals 13 residues. DNA of the CDR3: TGTGCCAGCAGCCAACACAGGGAAGGAGGCTACACCTTC. Translating gives CASSQHREGGYTF.

The rearrangement links TRBV11-2 to TRBJ2-1; D is perhaps TRBD1 or TRBD2 (5 bases each). The CDR3 is 12 residues long. V lost 5 bases, J lost 9 bases, and 11 bases lay in between. CDR1 and CDR2 (germline): SGHAT, FQNNGV. The CDR3 spells CASSPGRVEQFF. Written as DNA, the CDR3 is TGTGCCAGCAGCCCGGGGCGGGTTGAGCAGTTCTTC.

This chain links TRBV30 with TRBJ2-3; 8 positions match TRBD2. With 2 bases clipped from V and 5 bases from J, the junction kept 6 bases outside the gene matches. CDR3 length equals 14 residues. The V gene's germline CDR1 is GTSNPN and CDR2 SVGIG (reference sequence). CDR3: CAWSTGGVQDTQYF. For the CDR3, the DNA is TGTGCCTGGAGTACGGGGGGGGTTCAAGATACGCAGTATTTT.

The rearrangement joins TRBV29-1 to TRBJ2-6; 8 bases align to TRBD1. Per germline, CDR1 SQVTM and CDR2 ANQGSEA. CDR3 size: 14 residues. Losses at the gene ends were 8 bases for V and 11 bases for J; bases not matched to a gene: 14. CDR3 loop: CSLRGQARFDVLTF. The CDR3 DNA is TGCAGCCTGAGGGGACAGGCGCGTTTCGACGTCCTGACTTTC.

The gene calls are TRBV6-1 and TRBJ2-1, with 9 bases lining up with TRBD2. CDR3 length equals 18 residues. V was clipped by 0 bases and J by 2 bases; unmatched bases: 8. CDR1 MNHNS and CDR2 SASEGT come from the germline V gene. The CDR3 spells CASSEAGASGRTYNEQFF. CDR3 DNA: TGTGCCAGCAGTGAAGCGGGGGCGAGCGGGAGGACCTACAATGAGCAGTTCTTC.

The chain uses TRBV23-1 and TRBJ1-2; TRBD1 is a possible D gene (5 bases). TRBV23-1 is given ORF status, its function remaining uncertain. V was shortened by 2 bases and J by 6 bases, with 13 bases between the two germline ends. There are 14 residues in the CDR3. The DNA of the CDR3 is TGCGCCAGCAGTCAAACTGGGGGAGACAATGGCTACACCTTC. As protein: CASSQTGGDNGYTF.

V and J are TRBV18 and TRBJ2-5; the D call may be TRBD1 or TRBD2 (5 bases each). Germline V CDR1 and CDR2: KGHSH, LQKENI. Trimming took 2 bases from V and 4 from J, leaving 11 bases between them. The CDR3 is 14 amino acids. CDR3 residues: CASSPSGATETQYF. CDR3 coding DNA: TGTGCCAGCTCACCATCCGGGGCCACAGAGACCCAGTACTTC. Full variable domain (rest looked up from reference TRBV18 and TRBJ2-5): NAGVMQNPRHLVRRRGQEARLRCSPMKGHSHVYWYRQLPEEGLKFMVYLQKENIIDESGMPKERFSAEFPKEGPSILRIQQVVRGDSAAYFCASSPSGATETQYFGPGTRLLVL.

J is TRBJ1-2 and V is TRBV18; D unresolved. The CDR3 covers 19 residues. Germline lookup yields CDR1 KGHSH and CDR2 LQKENI. V was clipped by 2 bases and J by 4 bases, with 26 bases between them. The CDR3 here is CASSPREDGGAPPSYGYTF. The CDR3 DNA is TGTGCCAGCTCACCAAGGGAGGACGGAGGCGCTCCCCCCTCCTATGGCTACACCTTC.

The chain is built from TRBV14 and TRBJ2-7; the D is unclear. Germline CDR1 is SGHDN and CDR2 is FVKESK. CDR3 length equals 14 residues. Trimming took 0 bases from V and 6 from J, leaving 12 bases between them. The CDR3 here is CASSQEARRSEQYF. As DNA, the CDR3 is TGTGCCAGCAGCCAAGAAGCTCGGCGGAGCGAGCAGTACTTC.

The chain employs TRBV7-9 and TRBJ2-5; D remains unclear. The germline V and J ends were trimmed by 1 base and 4 bases, with 7 bases remaining between them. The germline gives CDR1 SEHNR, CDR2 FQNEAQ (reference sequence). This CDR3 comprises 13 residues. The CDR3 DNA follows: TGTGCCAGCAGCTTAGTCTCCCCAGAGACCCAGTACTTC. Its protein product is CASSLVSPETQYF.

V and J are TRBV19 and TRBJ2-3; D is unresolved. Looked up from germline, CDR1 is LNHDA and CDR2 is SQIVND (reference sequence). The CDR3 contains 13 residues. The ends were cut back, 4 bases at V and 4 bases at J, with 9 bases in the middle. The CDR3 DNA is TGTGCCAGTAGTAGGGAAGATTCAGATACGCAGTATTTT. Its protein product is CASSREDSDTQYF. Full variable domain (remainder filled in from reference TRBV19 and TRBJ2-3): DGGITQSPKYLFRKEGQNVTLSCEQNLNHDAMYWYRQDPGQGLRLIYYSQIVNDFQKGDIAEGYSVSREKKESFPLTVTSAQKNPTAFYLCASSREDSDTQYFGPGTRLTVL.

The chain employs TRBV10-2 and TRBJ2-2; TRBD1 agrees at 9 bases. The J segment lost 3 bases and the V segment lost 8 bases, leaving 4 bases of the junction unmatched. The germline V gene has CDR1 WSHSY and CDR2 SAAADI. This CDR3 is 14 amino acids long. The CDR3 sequence is CASYTGGHTGELFF. CDR3 in DNA: TGCGCCAGCTATACAGGGGGCCACACCGGGGAGCTGTTTTTT.